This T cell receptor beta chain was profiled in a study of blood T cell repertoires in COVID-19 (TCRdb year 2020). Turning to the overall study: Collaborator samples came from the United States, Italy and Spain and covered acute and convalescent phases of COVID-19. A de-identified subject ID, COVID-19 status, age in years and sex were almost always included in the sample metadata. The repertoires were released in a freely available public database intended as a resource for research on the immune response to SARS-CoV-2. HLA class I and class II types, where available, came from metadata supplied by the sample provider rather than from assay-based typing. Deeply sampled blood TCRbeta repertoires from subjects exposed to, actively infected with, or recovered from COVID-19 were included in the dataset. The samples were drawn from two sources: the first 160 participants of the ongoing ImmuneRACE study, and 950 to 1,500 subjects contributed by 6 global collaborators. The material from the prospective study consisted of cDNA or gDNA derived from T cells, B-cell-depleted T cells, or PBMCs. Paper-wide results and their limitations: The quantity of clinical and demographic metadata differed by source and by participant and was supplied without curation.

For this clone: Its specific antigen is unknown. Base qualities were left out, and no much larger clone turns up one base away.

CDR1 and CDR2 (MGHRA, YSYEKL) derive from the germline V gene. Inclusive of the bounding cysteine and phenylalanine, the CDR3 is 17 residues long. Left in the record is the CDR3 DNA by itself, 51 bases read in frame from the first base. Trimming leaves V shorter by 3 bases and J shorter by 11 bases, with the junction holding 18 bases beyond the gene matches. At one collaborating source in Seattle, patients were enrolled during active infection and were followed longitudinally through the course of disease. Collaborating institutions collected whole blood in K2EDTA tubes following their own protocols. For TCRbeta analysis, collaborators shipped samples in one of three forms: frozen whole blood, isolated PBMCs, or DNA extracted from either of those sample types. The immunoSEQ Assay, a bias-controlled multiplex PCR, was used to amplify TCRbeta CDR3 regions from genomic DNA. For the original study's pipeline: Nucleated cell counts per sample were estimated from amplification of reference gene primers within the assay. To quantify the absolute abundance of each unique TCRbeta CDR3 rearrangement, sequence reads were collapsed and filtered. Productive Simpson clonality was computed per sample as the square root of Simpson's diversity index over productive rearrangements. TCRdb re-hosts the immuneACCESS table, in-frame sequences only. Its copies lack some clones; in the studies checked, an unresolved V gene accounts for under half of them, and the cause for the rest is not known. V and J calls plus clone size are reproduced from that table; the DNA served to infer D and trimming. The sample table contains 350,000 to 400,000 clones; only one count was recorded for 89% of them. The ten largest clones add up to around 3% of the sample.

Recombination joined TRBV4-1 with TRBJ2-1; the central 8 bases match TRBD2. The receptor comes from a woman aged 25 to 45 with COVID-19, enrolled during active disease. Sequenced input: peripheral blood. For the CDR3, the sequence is CASSHPSGGASYPQQFF. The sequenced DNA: TGCGCCAGCAGCCACCCTTCGGGGGGGGCTTCCTACCCCCAGCAGTTCTTC.